A selection of T cell receptor beta chains follows, all from one sample in a study of cytomegalovirus exposure and HLA in healthy donors. The method was immunoSEQ multiplex PCR; TCRdb's version includes in-frame clones alone and lacks a portion of them. This sample carries some 45,000 clones, about 78% of them seen once, and the ten largest clones take less than 3.5%. The material sequenced was PBMCs. These receptor sequences come from a woman in her thirties in good health and CMV-seronegative. Both conserved end residues are part of each CDR3. The D gene is left open where the match is weak. Size is omitted from some rows. Given values are once, few, many or a class for expanded clones.

TRBV7-2	-	TRBD1	TRBJ1-6	16	CASSGIPGTGKSPLHF	TGTGCCAGCAGCGGAATACCCGGGACAGGGAAATCACCCCTCCACTTT
TRBV28	-	TRBD1	TRBJ2-5	13	CASSLTGDETQYF	TGTGCCAGCAGTCTTACAGGGGATGAGACCCAGTACTTC
TRBV5-1	few	-	TRBJ2-5	15	CASSPSVGGPETQYF	TGCGCCAGCAGCCCCTCGGTGGGGGGGCCAGAGACCCAGTACTTC
TRBV6-1	-	-	TRBJ1-4	15	CASSQYGGDNEKLFF	TGTGCCAGCAGTCAATATGGCGGGGATAATGAAAAACTGTTTTTT
TRBV20-1	-	TRBD1	TRBJ1-2	11	CSAAGGEGYTF	TGCAGTGCTGCAGGGGGTGAAGGCTACACCTTC
TRBV7-8	-	-	TRBJ2-1	15	CASSLNTGSGNEQFF	TGTGCCAGCAGCTTAAACACGGGCTCGGGGAATGAGCAGTTCTTC
TRBV14	-	TRBD2	TRBJ2-1	16	CASSLLTSGGDNEQFF	TGTGCCAGCAGCCTACTAACTAGCGGGGGAGACAATGAGCAGTTCTTC
TRBV21-1	-	-	TRBJ2-7	17	CASSALRPDRRPYEQYF	TGTGCCAGCAGCGCCCTACGCCCGGACAGGAGACCCTACGAGCAGTACTTC
TRBV7-8	-	-	TRBJ2-7	13	CASSPFSSYEQYF	TGTGCCAGCAGCCCCTTTAGTTCCTACGAGCAGTACTTC
TRBV28	-	-	TRBJ1-5	12	CASSYGQQPQHF	TGTGCCAGCAGTTACGGACAACAGCCCCAGCATTTT
TRBV2	-	-	TRBJ1-5	13	CASSGRNTAAQHF	TGTGCCAGCAGTGGTCGGAACACAGCCGCCCAGCATTTT
TRBV30	-	-	TRBJ2-7	12	CAWRDSPYEQYF	TGTGCCTGGAGGGACTCCCCCTACGAGCAGTACTTC
TRBV28	-	TRBD1	TRBJ2-7	15	CASSSPGQGTYEQYF	TGTGCCAGCAGTAGCCCGGGACAGGGGACCTACGAGCAGTACTTC
TRBV10-3	-	TRBD1	TRBJ1-2	20	CAISESINRDRANSEVGYTF	TGTGCCATCAGTGAGTCGATCAACCGAGACAGGGCAAATTCTGAAGTCGGCTACACCTTC
TRBV30	-	TRBD1	TRBJ1-6	13	CAWSGGQGSPLHF	TGTGCCTGGAGTGGGGGACAGGGGTCACCCCTCCACTTT
TRBV6-5	-	-	TRBJ1-1	13	CASSYRRALEAFF	TGTGCCAGCAGTTACCGCAGGGCTCTTGAAGCTTTCTTT
TRBV6-4	-	-	TRBJ2-2	13	CASSDSSTGELFF	TGTGCCAGCAGTGACTCTAGCACCGGGGAGCTGTTTTTT
TRBV14	once	-	TRBJ2-3	12	CASSQDRGTQYF	TGTGCCAGCAGCCAAGACAGGGGTACGCAGTATTTT
TRBV13	-	-	TRBJ1-2	13	CASSLTLGGGYTF	TGTGCCAGCAGCTTGACGTTAGGGGGTGGCTACACCTTC
TRBV2	many	-	TRBJ2-1	14	CASIRGALQNEQFF	TGTGCCAGCATCCGGGGGGCGCTTCAGAATGAGCAGTTCTTC
TRBV5-1	-	-	TRBJ2-7	13	CASSVDQAYEQYF	TGCGCCAGCAGCGTGGACCAGGCCTACGAGCAGTACTTC
TRBV6-4	few	TRBD2	TRBJ2-3	14	CASSASGSTDTQYF	TGTGCCAGCAGTGCTAGCGGGAGCACAGATACGCAGTATTTT
TRBV29-1	-	-	TRBJ1-1	14	CSVEMIDRNTEAFF	TGCAGCGTTGAAATGATAGATCGGAACACTGAAGCTTTCTTT
TRBV4-2	-	TRBD2	TRBJ2-1	17	CASSQGAGGSSYNEQFF	TGTGCCAGCAGCCAAGGAGCGGGAGGGAGCTCCTACAATGAGCAGTTCTTC
TRBV2	-	-	TRBJ2-1	13	CASSGYSYNEQFF	TGTGCCAGCAGTGGCTATTCCTACAATGAGCAGTTCTTC
TRBV4-2	-	TRBD2	TRBJ2-5	16	CASSPYVAGEGETQYF	TGTGCCAGCAGCCCCTACGTAGCGGGGGAAGGAGAGACCCAGTACTTC
TRBV29-1	-	-	TRBJ2-2	18	CGVQEASPSVSNTGELFF	TGCGGTGTCCAAGAAGCGTCACCATCAGTGTCGAACACCGGGGAGCTGTTTTTT
TRBV2	-	TRBD1	TRBJ1-2	16	CASSEFRTGDGYGYTF	TGTGCCAGCAGTGAGTTCCGGACAGGGGACGGCTATGGCTACACCTTC
TRBV7-9	-	TRBD1	TRBJ2-1	14	CASSPPRGRNEQFF	TGTGCCAGCAGCCCCCCAAGGGGGCGCAATGAGCAGTTCTTC
TRBV5-1	once	TRBD1	TRBJ2-2	15	CASSFTGANTGELFF	TGCGCCAGCAGCTTTACAGGGGCGAACACCGGGGAGCTGTTTTTT
TRBV6-5	-	-	TRBJ1-5	13	CASSVDSGQPQHF	TGTGCCAGCAGTGTGGACAGTGGTCAGCCCCAGCATTTT
TRBV30	-	-	TRBJ1-5	13	CAWSAQGNQPQHF	TGTGCCTGGAGTGCACAGGGAAATCAGCCCCAGCATTTT
TRBV28	-	-	TRBJ2-1	15	CASSLRSLVNNEQFF	TGTGCCAGCAGTTTAAGGTCGCTAGTCAACAATGAGCAGTTCTTC
TRBV5-6	-	-	TRBJ1-6	14	CASSLVQSYSPLHF	TGTGCCAGCAGCTTGGTACAGAGCTATTCACCCCTCCACTTT